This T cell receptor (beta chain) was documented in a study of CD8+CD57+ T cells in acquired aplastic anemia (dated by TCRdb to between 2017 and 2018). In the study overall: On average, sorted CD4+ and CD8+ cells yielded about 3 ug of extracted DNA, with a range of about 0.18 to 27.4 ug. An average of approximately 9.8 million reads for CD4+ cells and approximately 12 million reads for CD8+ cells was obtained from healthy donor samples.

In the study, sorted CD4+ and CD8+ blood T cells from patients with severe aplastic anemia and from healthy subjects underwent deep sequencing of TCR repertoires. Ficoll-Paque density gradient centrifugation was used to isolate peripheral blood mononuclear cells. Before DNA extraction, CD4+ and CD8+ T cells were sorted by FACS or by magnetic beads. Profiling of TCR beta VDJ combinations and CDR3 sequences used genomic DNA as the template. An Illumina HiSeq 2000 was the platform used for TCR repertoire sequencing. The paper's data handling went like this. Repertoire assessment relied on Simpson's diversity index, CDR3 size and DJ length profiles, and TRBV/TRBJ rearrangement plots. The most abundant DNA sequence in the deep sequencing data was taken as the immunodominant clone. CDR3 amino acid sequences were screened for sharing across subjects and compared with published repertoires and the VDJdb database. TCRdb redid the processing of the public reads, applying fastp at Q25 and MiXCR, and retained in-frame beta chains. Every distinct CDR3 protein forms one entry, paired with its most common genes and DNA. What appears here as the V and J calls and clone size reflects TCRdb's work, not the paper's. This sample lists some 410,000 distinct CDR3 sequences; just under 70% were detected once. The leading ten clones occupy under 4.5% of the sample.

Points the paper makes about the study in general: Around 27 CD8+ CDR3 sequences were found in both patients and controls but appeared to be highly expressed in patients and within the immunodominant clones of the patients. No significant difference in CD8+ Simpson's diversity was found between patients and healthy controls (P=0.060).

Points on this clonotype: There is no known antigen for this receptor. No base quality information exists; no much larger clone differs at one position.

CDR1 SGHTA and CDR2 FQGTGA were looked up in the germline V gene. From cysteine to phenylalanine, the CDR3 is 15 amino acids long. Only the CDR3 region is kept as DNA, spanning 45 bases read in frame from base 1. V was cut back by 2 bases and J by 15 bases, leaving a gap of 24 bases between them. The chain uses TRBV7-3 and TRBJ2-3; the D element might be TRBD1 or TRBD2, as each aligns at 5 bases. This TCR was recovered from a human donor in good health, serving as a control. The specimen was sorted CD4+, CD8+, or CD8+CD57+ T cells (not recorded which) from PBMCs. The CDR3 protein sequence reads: CASSLPAFQGANYYF. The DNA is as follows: TGTGCCAGCAGCTTACCCGCCTTTCAGGGAGCTAACTATTATTTT. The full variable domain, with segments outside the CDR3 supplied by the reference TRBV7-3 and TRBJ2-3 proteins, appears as GAGVSQTPSNKVTEKGKYVELRCDPISGHTALYWYRQSLGQGPEFLIYFQGTGAADDSGLPNDRFFAVRPEGSVSTLKIQRTERGDSAVYLCASSLPAFQGANYYFGPGTRLTVL.